Sequencing of this T cell receptor (beta chain) was carried out in a study of OX40 agonist ivuxolimab in advanced cancers. Study conclusions and caveats: Doses of 0.1 to 3.0 mg/kg were accompanied by clonal expansion of CD4+ and CD8+ blood T cells by week 6. At 0.1-3.0 mg/kg, partial responders had clonal expansion among the lowest observed.

V was clipped by 6 bases and J by 4 bases, with 7 bases between them. The CDR3 is 11 residues long. The germline CDR1 and CDR2 sequences are MNHEY and SVGAGI. Points on this clone: Its antigen is as yet unknown.

The method was immunoSEQ multiplex PCR; TCRdb's version includes in-frame clones alone and lacks a portion of them. The sample shows under 80,000 clones, around 86% of them seen only once. The chain combines TRBV6-5 with TRBJ2-7; D is uncertain. The sample consisted of CD4+ or CD8+ T cells sorted from blood, taken in a trial of the OX40 agonist ivuxolimab. This receptor was identified in an adult with an advanced solid tumor such as melanoma, head and neck, liver or kidney cancer. Written as DNA, the CDR3 is TGTGCCAGCAGCTCCCAATACGAGCAGTACTTC. Encoded protein: CASSSQYEQYF.